Described below is a single TCR beta chain sequence and its context. The sample belongs to a study of blood T cell repertoires in COVID-19. Study-wide background: Sample material is recorded as cDNA or gDNA derived from T cells, B-cell-depleted T cells, or PBMCs.

The protocol was immunoSEQ multiplex PCR, while the TCRdb copy is restricted to in-frame clones and leaves out a portion. Of about 110,000 clones in the sample, 70% to 90% were seen once. V lost 5 bases and J lost 0, with 14 bases in between. This CDR3 contains 16 residues. Per germline, CDR1 KGHSH and CDR2 LQKENI. The TCR sequence derives from a woman aged 50 to 65 with acute or convalescent COVID-19. Sequenced: peripheral blood. The chain employs TRBV18 and TRBJ1-3; perhaps TRBD1 as D (6 bases). The CDR3 DNA is TGTGCCAGCTCAAAAAAACAGGACAGCTCTGGAAACACCATATATTTT. Amino acids: CASSKKQDSSGNTIYF.